The 10 T cell receptor beta chains below all came from one sample that was sequenced in a study of cytomegalovirus exposure and HLA in healthy donors. TCRdb's copy holds only in-frame clones and misses some; the assay was immunoSEQ multiplex PCR. This sample yields a few hundred thousand clones, of which approximately 85% are seen a single time; around 0.91% belongs to the top ten. The sequenced sample was PBMCs. The receptors originated from a man in his thirties or forties in good health and CMV-seronegative.

The chain links TRBV7-6 to TRBJ2-5; 13 bases agree with TRBD2. Germline lookup yields CDR1 SGHVS and CDR2 FNYEAQ. Unmatched junction bases numbered 9, after V lost 5 bases and J lost 9 bases. The CDR3 spans 15 residues. For the CDR3, the DNA is TGTGCCAGCAGCCTCAGGACTAGCGGGGGCCGGGCCCAGTACTTC. Encoded protein: CASSLRTSGGRAQYF. Full variable domain (missing parts from reference TRBV7-6 and TRBJ2-5): GAGVSQSPRYKVTKRGQDVALRCDPISGHVSLYWYRQALGQGPEFLTYFNYEAQQDKSGLPNDRFSAERPEGSISTLTIQRTEQRDSAMYRCASSLRTSGGRAQYFGPGTRLLVL.

The chain has TRBV19 and TRBJ2-7; 8 bases line up with TRBD1. Per the germline V gene, CDR1 is LNHDA and CDR2 is SQIVND (reference sequence). This CDR3 spans 13 amino acids. V was pared by 9 bases and J by 5 bases, with 9 bases of the junction left unmatched. CDR3 sequence: CASRGQGRDEQYF. In DNA form, the CDR3 reads TGTGCCAGCCGTGGACAGGGAAGGGACGAGCAGTACTTC.

This rearrangement joins TRBV10-3 to TRBJ2-3, with 7 bases that match TRBD1. Trimming took 5 bases from V and 3 from J; bases not matched to a gene: 11. The CDR3 sequence is 16 residues long. Germline V CDR1 and CDR2: ENHRY, SYGVKD. CDR3 coding DNA: TGTGCCATCAGTTCGACCACACAGGGGTTGACAGATACGCAGTATTTT. Translation: CAISSTTQGLTDTQYF.

The chain has TRBV12-5 and TRBJ2-7; weak D call: TRBD2 (5 bases). Germline loops: CDR1 LGHNT, CDR2 FRNRAP. V lost 0 bases to trimming and J lost 5 bases, with 5 bases between them. The CDR3 is made up of 12 amino acids. CDR3 region: CASGLVLDEQYF. CDR3 coding DNA: TGTGCTAGTGGTTTGGTACTAGACGAGCAGTACTTC.

The chain joins TRBV2 to TRBJ1-1; a weak D match, TRBD1 (6 bases). V lost 4 bases and J 1 base, leaving 7 bases between the germline ends. CDR3 length: 13 amino acids. Germline V gene data show CDR1 as SNHLY and CDR2 as FYNNEI. The CDR3 DNA is TGTGCCAGCAGTGTAGGGGGGAACACTGAAGCTTTCTTT. The encoded protein is CASSVGGNTEAFF.

This clone has a single count. The V and J genes are TRBV7-2 and TRBJ1-1, with a weak D call TRBD1 (5 bases). This CDR3 is 17 amino acids long. The V end was cut by 5 bases, the J end by 6 bases, with 25 bases between. Germline values: CDR1 SGHTA, CDR2 FQGNSA. As DNA, the CDR3 is TGTGCCAGCAGCGCATCACCAGGGTACTTCCCGGGCGCTGAAGCTTTCTTT. This codes for CASSASPGYFPGAEAFF.

The chain employs TRBV4-3 and TRBJ1-4; D possibly corresponds to TRBD1 (6 bases). The length of the CDR3 is 15 residues. The germline V and J ends were trimmed by 0 bases and 7 bases, with 12 bases remaining between them. CDR1 and CDR2 from the germline V gene are LGHNA and YSLEER. CDR3 in DNA: TGCGCCAGCAGCCAAGACCGGGACATGGGTGAAAAACTGTTTTTT. It translates to CASSQDRDMGEKLFF.

This chain links TRBV7-9 with TRBJ1-2; maybe TRBD1 (5 bases). The CDR3 has 12 residues. Germline-derived CDR1 and CDR2 are SEHNR and FQNEAQ (reference sequence). Trimming left V 2 bases short and J 6 bases short, with 7 bases between. The CDR3 DNA sequence: TGTGCCAGCAGCTTAAGGGGCGATGGCTACACCTTC. This codes for CASSLRGDGYTF.

V and J are TRBV11-2 and TRBJ1-1; a weak D match, TRBD1 (6 bases). From germline, CDR1 is SGHAT and CDR2 FQNNGV. V was clipped by 5 bases and J by 0 bases, with 13 bases between them. The CDR3 runs 15 residues. The CDR3 protein is CASSPDGQLNTEAFF. Written as DNA, the CDR3 is TGTGCCAGCAGCCCAGACGGACAGCTGAACACTGAAGCTTTCTTT.

This chain links TRBV2 with TRBJ1-2; weak D call: TRBD1 (5 bases). The CDR3 loop spans 15 amino acids. Germline V gene data show CDR1 as SNHLY and CDR2 as FYNNEI. The V gene lost 6 bases and the J gene lost 0 bases, with 14 bases spanning the gap. The CDR3 sequence: CASRLRGPTNYGYTF. CDR3 bases: TGTGCCAGCAGGCTAAGGGGCCCAACTAACTATGGCTACACCTTC. The full variable domain, with the rest looked up from reference TRBV2 and TRBJ1-2, is EPEVTQTPSHQVTQMGQEVILRCVPISNHLYFYWYRQILGQKVEFLVSFYNNEISEKSEIFDDQFSVERPDGSNFTLKIRSTKLEDSAMYFCASRLRGPTNYGYTFGSGTRLTVV.